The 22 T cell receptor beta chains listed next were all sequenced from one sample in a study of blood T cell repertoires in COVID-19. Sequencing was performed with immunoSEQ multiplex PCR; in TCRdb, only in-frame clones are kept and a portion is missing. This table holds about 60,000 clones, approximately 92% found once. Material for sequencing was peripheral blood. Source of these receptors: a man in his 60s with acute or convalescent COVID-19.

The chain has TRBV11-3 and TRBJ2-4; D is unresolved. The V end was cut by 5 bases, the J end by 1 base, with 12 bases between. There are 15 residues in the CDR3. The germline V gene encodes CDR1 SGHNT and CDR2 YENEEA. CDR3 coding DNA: TGTGCCAGCAGCACCGGGTCCGGCGCCAAAAACATTCAGTACTTC. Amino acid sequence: CASSTGSGAKNIQYF.

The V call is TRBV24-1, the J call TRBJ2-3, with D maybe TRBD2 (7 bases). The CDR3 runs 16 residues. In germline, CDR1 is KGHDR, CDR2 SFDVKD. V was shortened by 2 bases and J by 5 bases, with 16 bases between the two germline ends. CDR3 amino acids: CATSDSSQGRVDTQYF. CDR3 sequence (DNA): TGTGCCACCAGTGATTCGAGCCAGGGGAGGGTAGATACGCAGTATTTT.

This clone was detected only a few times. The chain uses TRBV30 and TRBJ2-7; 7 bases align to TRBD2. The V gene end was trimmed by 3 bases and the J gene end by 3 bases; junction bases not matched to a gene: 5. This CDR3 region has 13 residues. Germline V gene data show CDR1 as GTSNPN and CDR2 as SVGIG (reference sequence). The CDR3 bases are TGTGCCTGGAGGGGGGACTATCTCTACGAGCAGTACTTC. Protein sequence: CAWRGDYLYEQYF. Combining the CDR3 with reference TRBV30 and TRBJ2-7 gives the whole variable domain SQTIHQWPATLVQPVGSPLSLECTVEGTSNPNLYWYRQAAGRGLQLLFYSVGIGQISSEVPQNLSASRPQDRQFILSSKKLLLSDSGFYLCAWRGDYLYEQYFGPGTRLTVT.

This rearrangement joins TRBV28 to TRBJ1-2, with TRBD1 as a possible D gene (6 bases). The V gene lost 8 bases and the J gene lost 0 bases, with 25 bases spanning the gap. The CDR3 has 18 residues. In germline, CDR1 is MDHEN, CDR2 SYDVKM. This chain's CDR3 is CASFRWGRRPDTNYGYTF. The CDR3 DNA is TGTGCCAGCTTCAGATGGGGGCGGCGGCCGGATACTAACTATGGCTACACCTTC.

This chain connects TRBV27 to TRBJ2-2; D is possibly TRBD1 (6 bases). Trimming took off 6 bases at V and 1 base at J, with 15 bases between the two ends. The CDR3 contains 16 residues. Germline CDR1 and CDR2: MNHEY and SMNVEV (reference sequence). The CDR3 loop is CASSSITGLNTGELFF. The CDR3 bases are TGTGCCAGCAGCTCAATTACAGGGCTGAACACCGGGGAGCTGTTTTTT.

The CDR3 protein is CASSLRGREMRTDTQYF. CDR3 coding DNA: TGTGCCAGCAGCTTAAGGGGGCGGGAGATGCGCACAGATACGCAGTATTTT. The gene calls are TRBV7-3 and TRBJ2-3; perhaps TRBD2 as D (7 bases). Germline lookup yields CDR1 SGHTA and CDR2 FQGTGA. This CDR3 region has 17 residues. Between the trimmed V and J ends, which lost 1 base and 1 base, there was a span of 15 bases.

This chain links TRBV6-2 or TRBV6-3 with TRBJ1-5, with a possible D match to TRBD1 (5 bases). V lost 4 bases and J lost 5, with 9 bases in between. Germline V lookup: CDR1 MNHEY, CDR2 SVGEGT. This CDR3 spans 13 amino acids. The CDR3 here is CASSSRVHQPQHF. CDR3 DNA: TGTGCCAGCAGTTCCAGGGTTCATCAGCCCCAGCATTTT.

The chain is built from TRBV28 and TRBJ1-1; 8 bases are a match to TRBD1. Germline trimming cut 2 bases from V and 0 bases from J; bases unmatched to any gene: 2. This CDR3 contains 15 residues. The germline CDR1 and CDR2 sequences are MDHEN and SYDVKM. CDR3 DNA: TGTGCCAGCAGTTTACGGGGACAGGTGAACACTGAAGCTTTCTTT. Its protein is CASSLRGQVNTEAFF.

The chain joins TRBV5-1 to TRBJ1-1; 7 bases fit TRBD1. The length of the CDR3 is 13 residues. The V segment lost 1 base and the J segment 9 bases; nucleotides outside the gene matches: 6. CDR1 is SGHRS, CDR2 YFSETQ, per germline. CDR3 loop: CASSLQDRLKAFF. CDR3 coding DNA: TGCGCCAGCAGCTTGCAGGACAGGTTGAAAGCTTTCTTT.

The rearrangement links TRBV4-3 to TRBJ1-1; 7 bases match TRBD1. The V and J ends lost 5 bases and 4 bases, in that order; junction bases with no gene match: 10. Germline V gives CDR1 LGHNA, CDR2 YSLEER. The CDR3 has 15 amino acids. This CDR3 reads CASSRDSTLSTEAFF. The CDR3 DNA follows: TGCGCCAGCAGCAGGGACAGCACTCTGAGCACTGAAGCTTTCTTT.

The CDR3: CASSLGQGSSPLHF. CDR3 in DNA: TGTGCCAGCAGTTTGGGGCAGGGAAGTTCACCCCTCCACTTT. The chain couples TRBV27 to TRBJ1-6; TRBD1 might be the D (5 bases). The CDR3 spans 14 residues. Deletions cut 3 bases from V and 9 bases from J, with 12 bases between. Germline V CDR1 and CDR2: MNHEY, SMNVEV (reference sequence).

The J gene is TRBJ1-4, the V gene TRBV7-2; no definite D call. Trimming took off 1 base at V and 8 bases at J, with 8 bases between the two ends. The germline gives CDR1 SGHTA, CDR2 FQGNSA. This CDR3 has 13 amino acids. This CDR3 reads CASSLEIREKLFF. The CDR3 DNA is TGTGCCAGCAGCTTAGAGATCCGGGAAAAACTGTTTTTT. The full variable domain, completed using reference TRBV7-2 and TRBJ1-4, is GAGVSQSPSNKVTEKGKDVELRCDPISGHTALYWYRQSLGQGLEFLIYFQGNSAPDKSGLPSDRFSAERTGGSVSTLTIQRTQQEDSAVYLCASSLEIREKLFFGSGTQLSVL.

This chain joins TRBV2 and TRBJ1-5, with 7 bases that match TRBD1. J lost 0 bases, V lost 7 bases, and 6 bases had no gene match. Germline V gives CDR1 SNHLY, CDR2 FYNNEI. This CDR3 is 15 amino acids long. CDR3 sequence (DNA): TGTGCCAGCACCGGGACAGATAATAGCAATCAGCCCCAGCATTTT. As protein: CASTGTDNSNQPQHF.

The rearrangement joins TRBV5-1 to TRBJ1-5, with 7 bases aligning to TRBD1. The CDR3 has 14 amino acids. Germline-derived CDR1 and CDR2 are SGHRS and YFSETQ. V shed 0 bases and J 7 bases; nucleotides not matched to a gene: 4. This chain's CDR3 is CASSLVGGGQPQHF. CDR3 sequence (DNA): TGCGCCAGCAGCTTGGTAGGGGGCGGGCAGCCCCAGCATTTT.

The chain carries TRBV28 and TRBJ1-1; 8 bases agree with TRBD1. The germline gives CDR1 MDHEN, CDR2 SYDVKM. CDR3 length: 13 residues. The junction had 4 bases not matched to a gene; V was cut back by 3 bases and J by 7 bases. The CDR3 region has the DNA TGTGCCAGCAGTTTTGCAGGGGGCGGTGAAGCTTTCTTT. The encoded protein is CASSFAGGGEAFF.

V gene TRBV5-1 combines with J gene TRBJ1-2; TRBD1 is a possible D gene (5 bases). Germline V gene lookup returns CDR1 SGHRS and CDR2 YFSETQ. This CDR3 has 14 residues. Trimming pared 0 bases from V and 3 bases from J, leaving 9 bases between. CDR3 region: CASSLDSGDYGYTF. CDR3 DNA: TGCGCCAGCAGCTTGGACTCGGGGGACTATGGCTACACCTTC.

This CDR3 reads CASSLTGQQETQYF. The CDR3 DNA reads as TGTGCCAGCAGCTTGACAGGGCAACAAGAGACCCAGTACTTC. This chain uses TRBV5-6 with TRBJ2-5; possibly TRBD1 for D (6 bases). The CDR3 contains 14 residues. The germline V gene has CDR1 SGHDT and CDR2 YYEEEE. V lost 1 base to trimming and J lost 2 bases, with 9 bases between them.

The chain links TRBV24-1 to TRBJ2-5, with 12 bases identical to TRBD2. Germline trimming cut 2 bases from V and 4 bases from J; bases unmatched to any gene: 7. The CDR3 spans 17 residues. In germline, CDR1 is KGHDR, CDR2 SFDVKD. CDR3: CATSDSKTSGSGETQYF. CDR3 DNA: TGTGCCACCAGTGATTCTAAGACTAGCGGGAGTGGAGAGACCCAGTACTTC.

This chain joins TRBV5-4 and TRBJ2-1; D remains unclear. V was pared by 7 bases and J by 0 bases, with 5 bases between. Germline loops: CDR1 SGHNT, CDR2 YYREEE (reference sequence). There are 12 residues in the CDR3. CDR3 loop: CASRGSYNEQFF. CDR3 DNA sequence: TGTGCCAGCCGCGGCTCCTACAATGAGCAGTTCTTC.

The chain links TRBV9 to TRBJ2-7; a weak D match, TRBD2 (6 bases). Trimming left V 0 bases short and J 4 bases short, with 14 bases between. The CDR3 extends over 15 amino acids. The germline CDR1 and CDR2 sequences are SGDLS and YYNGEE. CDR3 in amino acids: CASSVDAGLGYEQYF. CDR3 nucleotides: TGTGCCAGCAGCGTAGACGCGGGATTGGGATACGAGCAGTACTTC. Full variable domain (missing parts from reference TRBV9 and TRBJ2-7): DSGVTQTPKHLITATGQRVTLRCSPRSGDLSVYWYQQSLDQGLQFLIQYYNGEERAKGNILERFSAQQFPDLHSELNLSSLELGDSALYFCASSVDAGLGYEQYFGPGTRLTVT.

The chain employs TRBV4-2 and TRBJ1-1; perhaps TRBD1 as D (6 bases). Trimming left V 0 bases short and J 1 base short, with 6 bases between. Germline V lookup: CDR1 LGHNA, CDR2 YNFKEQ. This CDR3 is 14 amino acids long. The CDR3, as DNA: TGTGCCAGCAGCCAAGAACAGGGGAACACTGAAGCTTTCTTT. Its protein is CASSQEQGNTEAFF.

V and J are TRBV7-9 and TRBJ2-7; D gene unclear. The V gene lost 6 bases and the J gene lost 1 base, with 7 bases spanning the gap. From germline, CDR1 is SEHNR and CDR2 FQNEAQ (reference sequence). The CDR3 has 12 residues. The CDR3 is CASSAGSYEQYF. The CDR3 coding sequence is TGTGCCAGCAGTGCAGGTTCCTACGAGCAGTACTTC.